This T cell receptor beta chain was identified during a study of Ad26.COV2.S vaccination and SARS-CoV-2 variants. The repertoire was sequenced with immunoSEQ multiplex PCR; TCRdb's copy has only in-frame clones and lacks some. Of more than 300,000 clones listed, around 89% are singletons. Treatment described: around 19 received Ad26.COV2.S at low or high dose, single or two shots; roughly five received placebo; per-sample allocation not given. Samples were taken on day 63 after the first vaccine or placebo injection. With regard to this clone: Its antigen is unidentified. The same CDR3 also results from other DNA sequences found in this sample.

Findings and caveats of the study: For non-spike TCRs, breadth in vaccine recipients resembled that in placebo recipients.

The germline V gene has CDR1 LGHDT and CDR2 YNNKEL (reference sequence). Trimming removed 4 bases at V and 2 bases at J, with 8 bases between. This CDR3 region has 13 residues. Material: peripheral blood, obtained in a trial of Ad26.COV2.S vaccine versus placebo. The chain combines TRBV3-1 (or the pseudogene TRBV3-2) with TRBJ1-2; D is unresolved. This sequence was found in a person between 18 and 65 years old who received the Ad26.COV2.S COVID-19 vaccine or a placebo. CDR3 sequence: CASSLTGNYGYTF. Here the CDR3 DNA reads TGTGCCAGCAGCCTGACGGGGAACTATGGCTACACCTTC.